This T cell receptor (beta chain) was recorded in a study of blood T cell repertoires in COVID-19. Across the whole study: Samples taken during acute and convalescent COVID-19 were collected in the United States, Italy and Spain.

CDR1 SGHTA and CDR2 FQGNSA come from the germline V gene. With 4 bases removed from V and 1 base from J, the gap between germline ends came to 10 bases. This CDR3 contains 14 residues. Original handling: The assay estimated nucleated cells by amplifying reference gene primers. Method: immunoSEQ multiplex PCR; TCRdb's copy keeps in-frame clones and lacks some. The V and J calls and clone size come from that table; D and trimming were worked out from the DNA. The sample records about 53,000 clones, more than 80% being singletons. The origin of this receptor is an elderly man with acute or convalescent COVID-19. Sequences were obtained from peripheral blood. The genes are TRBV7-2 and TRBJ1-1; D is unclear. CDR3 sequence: CASSSREKNTEAFF. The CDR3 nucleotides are TGTGCCAGCAGCTCCCGGGAGAAGAACACTGAAGCTTTCTTT. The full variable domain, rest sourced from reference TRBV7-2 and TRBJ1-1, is GAGVSQSPSNKVTEKGKDVELRCDPISGHTALYWYRQSLGQGLEFLIYFQGNSAPDKSGLPSDRFSAERTGGSVSTLTIQRTQQEDSAVYLCASSSREKNTEAFFGQGTRLTVV.